The 18 T cell receptor beta chains below come from one sample, sequenced in a study of cytomegalovirus exposure and HLA in healthy donors. Researchers ran the PCR with 60 Vbeta and 13 Jbeta primers. Profiled with immunoSEQ multiplex PCR; TCRdb holds only in-frame clones, not every one. Listed are around 100,000 clones; approximately 6.8% falls within the top ten. Material: PBMCs. These receptor sequences come from a man aged 40-49 years in good health and CMV-seropositive.

The chain links TRBV10-2 to TRBJ2-5; 12 nucleotides align to TRBD2. This CDR3 contains 15 residues. In germline, CDR1 is WSHSY, CDR2 SAAADI. V was clipped by 0 bases and J by 11 bases; unmatched bases: 7. DNA for the CDR3: TGCGCCAGCAGTGAGTCTCTAGCGGGAGGGATTGAGCAGTACTTC. It encodes CASSESLAGGIEQYF.

The chain employs TRBV7-2 and TRBJ2-3; 10 nucleotides agree with TRBD2. The CDR3 extends over 13 amino acids. The V gene end was trimmed by 2 bases and the J gene end by 8 bases; junction bases not matched to a gene: 1. Germline CDR1 and CDR2: SGHTA and FQGNSA. The CDR3 spells CASSLSGRGTQYF. In nucleotides, the CDR3 is TGTGCCAGCAGCTTAAGCGGGAGGGGTACGCAGTATTTT.

This rearrangement joins TRBV5-4 to TRBJ2-3; D is uncertain. Trimming took off 0 bases at V and 9 bases at J, with 11 bases between the two ends. Germline V CDR1 and CDR2: SGHNT, YYREEE (reference sequence). The CDR3 loop spans 13 amino acids. The CDR3 nucleotides are TGTGCCAGCAGCTTGGTCTCCGACGGGACGCAGTATTTT. Translating gives CASSLVSDGTQYF.

On this clone itself: Sequence at one end of the junction differs from germline and may be a read error. The chain recombines TRBV19 with TRBJ2-5; 10 bases are a match to TRBD1. The CDR3 extends over 15 amino acids. The germline CDR1 and CDR2 sequences are LNHDA and SQIVND (reference sequence). The CDR3 DNA follows: TGTGCCAGTGGTATTGGGACAGGGGACGTGGAGACCCAGTACTTC. Translated, it gives CASGIGTGDVETQYF.

This rearrangement joins TRBV6-1 to TRBJ2-1; TRBD1 aligns across 7 bases. Germline lookup yields CDR1 MNHNS and CDR2 SASEGT. Trimming at V came to 6 bases and at J to 4 bases, leaving 0 bases not matched to a gene. CDR3 size: 12 residues. CDR3 nucleotide sequence: TGTGCCAGCAGGGGACAGTACAATGAGCAGTTCTTC. Its translation: CASRGQYNEQFF.

The V call is TRBV6-1, the J call TRBJ1-6, with D maybe TRBD1 (6 bases). The germline V gene encodes CDR1 MNHNS and CDR2 SASEGT. The V end lost 2 bases, the J end lost 9 bases, and 17 bases lay between the germline ends. The CDR3 is 16 amino acids. The CDR3, as DNA: TGTGCCAGCAGTGAAAGGCTGGCAGGGGATGTTTCACCCCTCCACTTT. Encoded protein: CASSERLAGDVSPLHF.

To note about this clone: One end of the junction fails to match germline, which may point to a read error. This rearrangement joins TRBV6-5 to TRBJ1-5; D is unclear. The CDR3 is 11 amino acids. Germline V gene data show CDR1 as MNHEY and CDR2 as SVGAGI. CDR3 region: CASGPNQSQHF. CDR3 nucleotides: TGTGCCAGCGGGCCGAATCAGTCCCAGCATTTT.

The rearrangement links TRBV18 to TRBJ2-7, with 8 bases aligning to TRBD2. Germline V gene lookup returns CDR1 KGHSH and CDR2 LQKENI. The CDR3 loop spans 15 amino acids. V gave up 6 bases and J gave up 0 bases; unmatched junction bases: 7. This CDR3 is CASSQGGTSSYEQYF. The CDR3 coding sequence is TGTGCCAGCTCTCAAGGAGGGACTAGCTCCTACGAGCAGTACTTC.

The genes are TRBV28 and TRBJ1-3; D might be TRBD1 (6 bases). CDR3 length equals 15 residues. The V end was cut by 0 bases, the J end by 3 bases, with 9 bases between. Germline V gene data show CDR1 as MDHEN and CDR2 as SYDVKM. CDR3 in DNA: TGTGCCAGCAGTTTATGGGGGGCGGATGGAAACACCATATATTTT. It is translated as CASSLWGADGNTIYF. Full variable domain (missing parts from reference TRBV28 and TRBJ1-3): DVKVTQSSRYLVKRTGEKVFLECVQDMDHENMFWYRQDPGLGLRLIYFSYDVKMKEKGDIPEGYSVSREKKERFSLILESASTNQTSMYLCASSLWGADGNTIYFGEGSWLTVV.

This chain connects TRBV5-8 to TRBJ2-7, with 13 bases matching TRBD2. The V segment lost 4 bases and the J segment 5 bases; nucleotides outside the gene matches: 3. CDR3 size: 14 residues. Germline V gives CDR1 SGHTS, CDR2 YDEGEE. CDR3 sequence reads: CASSRGLAGDEQYF. The CDR3 DNA reads as TGTGCCAGCAGCAGAGGACTAGCGGGAGACGAGCAGTACTTC.

The chain joins TRBV11-3 to TRBJ2-1; 10 bases align to TRBD1. J gave up 7 bases and V 5 bases, and 5 bases lay outside the gene matches. Germline V gene data show CDR1 as SGHNT and CDR2 as YENEEA. CDR3 length equals 14 residues. The CDR3 DNA is TGTGCCAGCAGCCAGGGACAGGGGAGGAATGAGCAGTTCTTC. Translation gives CASSQGQGRNEQFF. The variable domain in full, with the rest retrieved from reference TRBV11-3 and TRBJ2-1, is EAGVVQSPRYKIIEKKQPVAFWCNPISGHNTLYWYLQNLGQGPELLIRYENEEAVDDSQLPKDRFSAERLKGVDSTLKIQPAELGDSAVYLCASSQGQGRNEQFFGPGTRLTVL.

The chain employs TRBV6-5 and TRBJ1-3; possible D gene TRBD1, 6 bases. V lost 6 bases and J 2 bases, leaving 11 bases between the germline ends. The germline CDR1 and CDR2 sequences are MNHEY and SVGAGI. The CDR3 is 14 amino acids. CDR3 sequence: CASRPGVTGNTIYF. DNA of the CDR3: TGTGCCAGCAGACCAGGGGTAACTGGAAACACCATATATTTT.

The V call is TRBV11-2, the J call TRBJ2-5; D remains unclear. The germline V gene has CDR1 SGHAT and CDR2 FQNNGV. The CDR3 sequence is 15 residues long. Trimming left V 3 bases short and J 2 bases short, with 13 bases between. Here the CDR3 DNA reads TGTGCCAGCAGCTTGATGGGTGCGGAACAAGAGACCCAGTACTTC. As protein: CASSLMGAEQETQYF.

The V and J genes are TRBV19 and TRBJ1-2, with TRBD1 identical over 8 bases. The CDR3 covers 14 residues. Per germline, CDR1 LNHDA and CDR2 SQIVND (reference sequence). Trimming at V came to 4 bases and at J to 4 bases, leaving 5 bases not matched to a gene. The chain's CDR3 is CASSTGTGLYGYTF. In DNA, the CDR3 is TGTGCCAGTAGTACCGGGACAGGACTCTATGGCTACACCTTC.

The J gene is TRBJ2-2, the V gene TRBV7-9, with 13 bases fitting TRBD2. Germline lookup yields CDR1 SEHNR and CDR2 FQNEAQ (reference sequence). V was clipped by 5 bases and J by 7 bases; unmatched bases: 16. The CDR3 extends over 19 amino acids. CDR3 sequence: CASSQVLGLAGDKGGELFF. CDR3 in DNA: TGTGCCAGCAGCCAAGTCCTTGGACTAGCGGGAGATAAGGGCGGGGAGCTGTTTTTT.

About this clone: The same CDR3 is also encoded by other DNA sequences in this sample. The gene calls are TRBV28 and TRBJ2-3; the match to TRBD2 covers 7 bases. Germline lookup yields CDR1 MDHEN and CDR2 SYDVKM. V was pared by 3 bases and J by 1 base, with 1 base of the junction left unmatched. This CDR3 comprises 14 residues. The chain's CDR3 is CASSFLAGTDTQYF. Here the CDR3 DNA reads TGTGCCAGCAGTTTTCTAGCGGGCACAGATACGCAGTATTTT. The variable domain in full, completed from reference TRBV28 and TRBJ2-3, reads DVKVTQSSRYLVKRTGEKVFLECVQDMDHENMFWYRQDPGLGLRLIYFSYDVKMKEKGDIPEGYSVSREKKERFSLILESASTNQTSMYLCASSFLAGTDTQYFGPGTRLTVL.

The CDR3 region has the DNA TGTGCCAGCAGCTTAGAAGACAGTCGGAACTACGAGCAGTACTTC. It translates to CASSLEDSRNYEQYF. The V and J genes are TRBV7-8 and TRBJ2-7, with D perhaps TRBD1 (5 bases). CDR3 size: 15 residues. Trimming took off 1 base at V and 3 bases at J, with 13 bases between the two ends. CDR1 is SGHVS and CDR2 is FQNEAQ in the germline V gene.

The chain combines TRBV5-1 with TRBJ1-6; D is ambiguous. V was cut by 4 bases and J by 5 bases, with 10 bases left in between. The CDR3 consists of 14 residues. Germline V CDR1 and CDR2: SGHRS, YFSETQ. For the CDR3, the DNA is TGCGCCAGCAGCCTAAACTCTAATAATTCACCCCTCCACTTT. Its protein product is CASSLNSNNSPLHF.